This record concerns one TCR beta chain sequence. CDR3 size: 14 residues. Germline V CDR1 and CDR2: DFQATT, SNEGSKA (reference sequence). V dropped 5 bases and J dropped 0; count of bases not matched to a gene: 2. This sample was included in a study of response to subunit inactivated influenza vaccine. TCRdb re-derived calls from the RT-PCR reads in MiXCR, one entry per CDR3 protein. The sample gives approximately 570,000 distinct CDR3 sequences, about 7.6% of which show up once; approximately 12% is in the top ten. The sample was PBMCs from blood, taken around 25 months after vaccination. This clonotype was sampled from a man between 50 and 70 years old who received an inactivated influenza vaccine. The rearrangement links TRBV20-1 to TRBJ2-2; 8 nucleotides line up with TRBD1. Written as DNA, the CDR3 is TGCAGTGCTGGACAGGGACCGAACACCGGGGAGCTGTTTTTT. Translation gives CSAGQGPNTGELFF.